The 8 T cell receptor beta chains presented below share a single source sample, sequenced in a study of T cell responses to AZD1222 COVID-19 vaccine (TCRdb year 2021). Library creation used the immunoSEQ multiplex PCR assay. Held by TCRdb, this immuneACCESS table contains in-frame sequences only and omits some clones. Under half of the omission traces to an unresolved V gene where checked; the cause of the rest is unknown. The sample data list 140,000 to 150,000 clones, and 91% of these were observed just once. 4% to 6% of the sample is held by the ten biggest clonotypes. The time point label, as the study defines it: baseline before first vaccination. The input for sequencing was peripheral blood, taken on day 0 of AZD1222 vaccination. All receptors come from an adult in good health.

The gene calls are TRBV2 and TRBJ2-7; TRBD2 aligns across 10 bases. The V gene end was trimmed by 5 bases and the J gene end by 2 bases; junction bases not matched to a gene: 15. Germline CDR1 SNHLY, CDR2 FYNNEI. This CDR3 is 18 amino acids long. In nucleotides, the CDR3 is TGTGCCAGCAGTTACAGGGCTAATCTAGCGGGGGCCACCTACGAGCAGTACTTC. Amino acid sequence: CASSYRANLAGATYEQYF.

The chain has TRBV5-1 and TRBJ1-5; D not certain. The germline gives CDR1 SGHRS, CDR2 YFSETQ. The CDR3 is made up of 16 amino acids. V was clipped by 0 bases and J by 5 bases, with 15 bases between them. Here the CDR3 reads CASSLEGLMNDQPQHF. For the CDR3, the DNA is TGCGCCAGCAGCTTGGAAGGTCTAATGAATGATCAGCCCCAGCATTTT.

This chain links TRBV5-5 with TRBJ2-7, with no clear D. Per the germline V gene, CDR1 is SGHKS and CDR2 is YYEKEE (reference sequence). V was clipped by 0 bases and J by 4 bases, with 5 bases between them. The CDR3 extends over 12 amino acids. The CDR3 sequence is CASSLGGYEQYF. The CDR3 nucleotides are TGTGCCAGCAGCTTGGGTGGTTACGAGCAGTACTTC.

In DNA, the CDR3 is TGTGCCAGCAGCTTTTGGGCAGGAACCGACTATGGCTACACCTTC. Protein sequence: CASSFWAGTDYGYTF. This rearrangement joins TRBV7-2 to TRBJ1-2; D remains unclear. Germline V gene lookup returns CDR1 SGHTA and CDR2 FQGNSA. Trimming removed 3 bases from V and 3 bases from J, with 14 bases in between. The CDR3 consists of 15 residues.

V usage is TRBV6-1 and J usage is TRBJ2-7; possible D gene TRBD2, 6 bases. V lost 0 bases, J lost 6 bases, and 12 bases lay in between. Germline lookup yields CDR1 MNHNS and CDR2 SASEGT. The CDR3 totals 14 residues. The CDR3 reads CASSEARRGSEQYF. In DNA, the CDR3 is TGTGCCAGCAGTGAAGCCAGGAGGGGAAGCGAGCAGTACTTC.

The chain has TRBV6-6 and TRBJ1-1; the D is unclear. The CDR3 runs to 13 residues. CDR1 MNHNY and CDR2 SVGAGI come from the germline V gene (reference sequence). V dropped 3 bases and J dropped 0 bases, with 5 bases sitting between them. The DNA of the CDR3 is TGTGCCAGCAGTTATGGCATGAACACTGAAGCTTTCTTT. This encodes CASSYGMNTEAFF.

This clone was detected a few times. The chain combines TRBV7-2 with TRBJ2-7; D remains ambiguous. Germline V CDR1 and CDR2: SGHTA, FQGNSA. V lost 1 base to trimming and J lost 4 bases, with 5 bases between them. This CDR3 has 12 residues. In nucleotides, the CDR3 is TGTGCCAGCAGCTTAGTAGGGTACGAGCAGTACTTC. Translated: CASSLVGYEQYF.

V usage is TRBV5-8 and J usage is TRBJ2-7; 10 bases fit TRBD1. This CDR3 spans 13 amino acids. From germline, CDR1 is SGHTS and CDR2 YDEGEE. The junction had 9 bases not matched to a gene; V was cut back by 3 bases and J by 12 bases. CDR3 residues: CASSYHPGTGVYF. CDR3 nucleotide sequence: TGTGCCAGCAGCTACCACCCCGGGACAGGGGTGTACTTC. Supplemented by reference TRBV5-8 and TRBJ2-7, the full variable domain reads EAGVTQSPTHLIKTRGQQATLRCSPISGHTSVYWYQQALGLGLQFLLWYDEGEERNRGNFPPRFSGRQFPNYSSELNVNALELEDSALYLCASSYHPGTGVYFGPGTRLTVT.